A single sample is the source of the 32 T cell receptor beta chains below, sequenced in a study of blood T cell repertoires in COVID-19. The method was immunoSEQ multiplex PCR; TCRdb's version includes in-frame clones alone and lacks a portion of them. The sample lists around 150,000 clones, roughly 85% seen once, with about 3% in the top ten. The sample comprised peripheral blood. These receptors came from a human donor with acute or convalescent COVID-19. The donor label of this sample is uncertain.

V and J are TRBV2 and TRBJ1-2, with 8 nucleotides matching TRBD1. The CDR3 loop spans 13 amino acids. Germline-derived CDR1 and CDR2 are SNHLY and FYNNEI. The junction had 5 bases not matched to a gene; V was cut back by 4 bases and J by 7 bases. The CDR3 is CASSAPGGAGYTF. DNA for the CDR3: TGTGCCAGCAGTGCCCCAGGGGGCGCTGGCTACACCTTC.

J is TRBJ1-1 and V is TRBV19, with TRBD1 identical over 10 bases. J lost 5 bases, V lost 5 bases, and 5 bases had no gene match. The germline V gene encodes CDR1 LNHDA and CDR2 SQIVND (reference sequence). The CDR3 runs to 14 residues. The CDR3 coding sequence is TGTGCCAGTAGTGCGGGACAGGGGTTAACTGAAGCTTTCTTT. The encoded protein is CASSAGQGLTEAFF.

The chain employs TRBV2 and TRBJ2-2, with 8 bases matching TRBD1. Germline CDR1 reads SNHLY; CDR2 reads FYNNEI. The junction had 4 bases not matched to a gene; V was cut back by 3 bases and J by 7 bases. The CDR3 has 14 amino acids. The CDR3 loop reads CASSDRGRIGELFF. Here the CDR3 DNA reads TGTGCCAGCAGTGACAGGGGGCGTATCGGGGAGCTGTTTTTT. The full variable domain, completed using reference TRBV2 and TRBJ2-2, is EPEVTQTPSHQVTQMGQEVILRCVPISNHLYFYWYRQILGQKVEFLVSFYNNEISEKSEIFDDQFSVERPDGSNFTLKIRSTKLEDSAMYFCASSDRGRIGELFFGEGSRLTVL.

The V call is TRBV14, the J call TRBJ2-1; D possibly corresponds to TRBD2 (6 bases). Germline loops: CDR1 SGHDN, CDR2 FVKESK. The V end lost 0 bases, the J end lost 10 bases, and 16 bases lay between the germline ends. The CDR3 extends over 15 amino acids. The CDR3 sequence is CASSQDAWLAREQFF. CDR3 sequence (DNA): TGTGCCAGCAGCCAAGACGCTTGGCTAGCGAGAGAGCAGTTCTTC.

The rearrangement links TRBV5-1 to TRBJ1-5; D ambiguous. The V end was cut by 0 bases, the J end by 5 bases, with 6 bases between. The CDR3 is made up of 13 amino acids. Germline CDR1 SGHRS, CDR2 YFSETQ. CDR3 protein: CASSLDPDQPQHF. The CDR3 nucleotides read TGCGCCAGCAGCTTGGACCCAGATCAGCCCCAGCATTTT.

The J gene is TRBJ1-6, the V gene TRBV7-6; 7 bases line up with TRBD1. Per germline, CDR1 SGHVS and CDR2 FNYEAQ. The CDR3 has 14 amino acids. Trimming took 5 bases from V and 7 from J; bases not matched to a gene: 5. The CDR3 loop is CASSPGQRNSPLHF. In nucleotides, the CDR3 is TGTGCCAGCAGCCCGGGACAGAGAAATTCACCCCTCCACTTT.

The chain carries TRBV15 and TRBJ1-1; 7 bases are a match to TRBD1. Germline V lookup: CDR1 LNHNV, CDR2 YYDKDF (reference sequence). The CDR3 runs 14 residues. Trimming at V came to 2 bases and at J to 4 bases, leaving 4 bases not matched to a gene. CDR3 residues: CATSRRTGATEAFF. Here the CDR3 DNA reads TGTGCCACCAGCAGACGAACAGGGGCCACTGAAGCTTTCTTT.

This chain uses TRBV7-2 with TRBJ2-1, with 16 bases matching TRBD2. Germline V gives CDR1 SGHTA, CDR2 FQGNSA. With V trimmed by 0 bases and J by 6 bases, 11 bases remained unmatched. This CDR3 comprises 20 residues. The CDR3 sequence: CASSLAVGLAGGGRPNEQFF. The CDR3 nucleotides are TGTGCCAGCAGCTTAGCTGTGGGACTAGCGGGGGGGGGACGGCCCAATGAGCAGTTCTTC.

This sequence joins TRBV18 and TRBJ1-6, with a weak D call TRBD1 (5 bases). CDR3 length: 14 residues. The germline gives CDR1 KGHSH, CDR2 LQKENI. V was shortened by 2 bases and J by 8 bases, with 10 bases between the two germline ends. DNA of the CDR3: TGTGCCAGCTCACCAGTGGGGGGTGATTCACCCCTCCACTTT. Protein: CASSPVGGDSPLHF.

DNA for the CDR3: TGTGCCAGCAGCCAAGAATCTATCGGACAGGGTGTCTATGGCTACACCTTC. Translation: CASSQESIGQGVYGYTF. The chain combines TRBV3-1 (or the pseudogene TRBV3-2) with TRBJ1-2; 8 bases line up with TRBD1. The J segment lost 4 bases and the V segment lost 0 bases, leaving 10 bases of the junction unmatched. Germline V gene lookup returns CDR1 LGHDT and CDR2 YNNKEL (reference sequence). There are 17 residues in the CDR3.

This chain links TRBV2 with TRBJ2-2; D is possibly TRBD2 (6 bases). The CDR3 spans 14 residues. Germline values: CDR1 SNHLY, CDR2 FYNNEI. V gave up 4 bases and J gave up 6 bases, with 12 bases separating them. CDR3 amino acids: CASSGLERSGELFF. The CDR3 DNA is TGTGCCAGCAGTGGACTAGAGAGGTCCGGGGAGCTGTTTTTT.

The chain carries TRBV27 and TRBJ1-1; 11 bases map to TRBD1. The CDR3 covers 15 residues. Germline-derived CDR1 and CDR2 are MNHEY and SMNVEV (reference sequence). With 10 bases clipped from V and 1 base from J, the junction kept 8 bases outside the gene matches. CDR3 sequence (DNA): TGTGCCACCTGGACAGGGGGCCTGGGGAACACTGAAGCTTTCTTT. This codes for CATWTGGLGNTEAFF.

This chain joins TRBV5-4 and TRBJ1-1; D possibly corresponds to TRBD1 (6 bases). The CDR3 length is 14 residues. Trimming shortened V by 3 bases and J by 4 bases, and 13 bases separated the two germline ends. Germline values: CDR1 SGHNT, CDR2 YYREEE (reference sequence). This CDR3 is CASSSEQGSTEAFF. Here the CDR3 DNA reads TGTGCCAGCAGCTCCGAACAGGGCAGCACTGAAGCTTTCTTT.

This clone has just a few counts. This chain links TRBV5-6 with TRBJ1-1; TRBD1 might be the D (5 bases). Between the trimmed V and J ends, which lost 4 bases and 3 bases, there was a span of 13 bases. The CDR3 runs to 14 residues. CDR1 is SGHDT and CDR2 is YYEEEE in the germline V gene. CDR3 in amino acids: CASSQGPGDTEAFF. The CDR3 region has the DNA TGTGCCAGCAGCCAGGGACCGGGGGACACTGAAGCTTTCTTT.

This clone was seen at least ten times. A junction end diverges from the germline sequence, so it may reflect a read error. The V and J genes are TRBV7-9 and TRBJ1-5; maybe TRBD1 (5 bases). The CDR3 length is 11 residues. The germline gives CDR1 SEHNR, CDR2 FQNEAQ (reference sequence). CDR3 DNA: TGTGCCAGCAGCGCGGGACTCCTACTTTATTTT. Translated: CASSAGLLLYF.

V and J are TRBV7-9 and TRBJ1-1, with a tentative D call TRBD1 (5 bases). CDR1 is SEHNR and CDR2 is FQNEAQ in the germline V gene (reference sequence). The CDR3 is made up of 14 amino acids. V was clipped by 5 bases and J by 1 base, with 11 bases between them. CDR3 nucleotide sequence: TGTGCCAGCAGCGCGCCTCAGGGGAACACTGAAGCTTTCTTT. Translating gives CASSAPQGNTEAFF.

This clone came up many times. The V call is TRBV6-5, the J call TRBJ2-7, with D perhaps TRBD1 (6 bases). Trimming left V 6 bases short and J 0 bases short, with 12 bases between. From germline, CDR1 is MNHEY and CDR2 SVGAGI. This CDR3 region has 14 residues. The CDR3 coding sequence is TGTGCCAGCAGCTCCCGGGACACCTCCTACGAGCAGTACTTC. This translates into CASSSRDTSYEQYF.

The chain couples TRBV28 to TRBJ1-6; the match to TRBD1 covers 7 bases. The CDR3 is 15 residues long. Germline CDR1 and CDR2: MDHEN and SYDVKM. J lost 7 bases, V lost 6 bases, and 9 bases had no gene match. CDR3 protein: CASRGPGGQNSPLHF. CDR3 sequence (DNA): TGTGCCAGCAGAGGGCCAGGGGGGCAGAATTCACCCCTCCACTTT.

The chain joins TRBV3-1 (or the pseudogene TRBV3-2) to TRBJ1-6; TRBD1 might be the D (5 bases). Trimming stripped 1 base from V and 9 bases from J, with 22 bases between. The CDR3 has 18 residues. From germline, CDR1 is LGHDT and CDR2 YNNKEL (reference sequence). Here the CDR3 DNA reads TGTGCCAGCAGCCAAGGGTTGGCCAAGCGGGTCGGGGGTTCACCCCTCCACTTT. Translation: CASSQGLAKRVGGSPLHF.

The V and J genes are TRBV7-8 and TRBJ2-5, with 10 bases matching TRBD1. The V segment lost 3 bases and the J segment 5 bases; nucleotides outside the gene matches: 3. CDR3 size: 14 residues. Germline CDR1 is SGHVS and CDR2 is FQNEAQ. The CDR3 nucleotides are TGTGCCAGCAGCTTGGGACAGGGGTCGGAGACCCAGTACTTC. Protein product: CASSLGQGSETQYF. The full variable domain, its missing parts supplied by reference TRBV7-8 and TRBJ2-5, is GAGVSQSPRYKVAKRGQDVALRCDPISGHVSLFWYQQALGQGPEFLTYFQNEAQLDKSGLPSDRFFAERPEGSVSTLKIQRTQQEDSAVYLCASSLGQGSETQYFGPGTRLLVL.

In this sample, this clone turned up once. The chain employs TRBV7-3 and TRBJ1-1; 10 bases agree with TRBD1. This CDR3 spans 14 amino acids. Germline V gene sequence: CDR1 SGHTA, CDR2 FQGTGA. V shed 5 bases and J 3 bases; nucleotides not matched to a gene: 3. DNA for the CDR3: TGTGCCAGCAGCCGGACAGGGGGGGACACTGAAGCTTTCTTT. This gives the protein CASSRTGGDTEAFF. The variable domain in full, with the rest retrieved from reference TRBV7-3 and TRBJ1-1, is GAGVSQTPSNKVTEKGKYVELRCDPISGHTALYWYRQSLGQGPEFLIYFQGTGAADDSGLPNDRFFAVRPEGSVSTLKIQRTERGDSAVYLCASSRTGGDTEAFFGQGTRLTVV.

The chain is built from TRBV5-1 and TRBJ1-5; 10 bases map to TRBD1. V dropped 4 bases and J dropped 3; count of bases not matched to a gene: 4. CDR3 length equals 15 residues. CDR1 is SGHRS, CDR2 YFSETQ, per germline. The CDR3 DNA sequence: TGCGCCAGCAGCCCCGGGACAGGGGACAATCAGCCCCAGCATTTT. Translation gives CASSPGTGDNQPQHF.

V usage is TRBV19 and J usage is TRBJ2-2; D remains ambiguous. Germline CDR1 and CDR2: LNHDA and SQIVND (reference sequence). Trimming removed 3 bases from V and 0 bases from J, with 5 bases in between. CDR3 length equals 14 residues. The CDR3 here is CASSIIANTGELFF. The CDR3 DNA reads TGTGCCAGTAGTATCATTGCGAACACCGGGGAGCTGTTTTTT. The whole variable domain, remainder taken from reference TRBV19 and TRBJ2-2, is DGGITQSPKYLFRKEGQNVTLSCEQNLNHDAMYWYRQDPGQGLRLIYYSQIVNDFQKGDIAEGYSVSREKKESFPLTVTSAQKNPTAFYLCASSIIANTGELFFGEGSRLTVL.

J is TRBJ1-5 and V is TRBV24-1, with 7 bases fitting TRBD1. The germline V gene has CDR1 KGHDR and CDR2 SFDVKD. This CDR3 is built from 15 residues. Trimming removed 2 bases from V and 7 bases from J; junction bases left unmatched: 7. The CDR3 sequence: CATSDSTGEGQPQHF. The CDR3 DNA is TGTGCCACCAGTGATTCCACAGGGGAAGGGCAGCCCCAGCATTTT.

The genes are TRBV5-6 and TRBJ2-7; 9 positions match TRBD1. Germline assignment: CDR1 SGHDT and CDR2 YYEEEE. CDR3 length: 15 amino acids. V lost 6 bases and J lost 7; bases outside the gene matches: 14. This CDR3 is CASTFGGTGIWEQYF. CDR3 coding DNA: TGTGCCAGCACCTTTGGCGGGACAGGGATATGGGAGCAGTACTTC.

This clone has a single count. The chain carries TRBV5-1 and TRBJ2-1; 8 bases agree with TRBD2. The V gene end was trimmed by 0 bases and the J gene end by 10 bases; junction bases not matched to a gene: 9. CDR1 SGHRS and CDR2 YFSETQ come from the germline V gene. CDR3 length: 15 amino acids. This chain's CDR3 is CASSLESRGGREQFF. The CDR3 coding sequence is TGCGCCAGCAGCTTGGAATCCCGGGGGGGCCGCGAGCAGTTCTTC.

This clone was observed a single time. CDR3 nucleotides: TGCGCCAGCAGCCAAGATGGGAGGACAGGGGGCGCGGGGCAGTTCTTC. It encodes CASSQDGRTGGAGQFF. This chain uses TRBV4-1 with TRBJ2-1, with 11 bases matching TRBD1. The V gene's germline CDR1 is MGHRA and CDR2 YSYEKL. With 0 bases clipped from V and 12 bases from J, the junction kept 10 bases outside the gene matches. The CDR3 extends over 16 amino acids.

This clone turned up a few times. V and J are TRBV28 and TRBJ1-1; tentatively, D is TRBD1 (6 bases). The CDR3 extends over 15 amino acids. V shed 5 bases and J shed 4 bases, with 17 bases lying between them. Germline V lookup: CDR1 MDHEN, CDR2 SYDVKM. The CDR3 region is CASSHYRALGTEAFF. The CDR3 DNA reads as TGTGCCAGCAGTCATTACAGGGCCCTCGGCACTGAAGCTTTCTTT.

This chain links TRBV5-1 with TRBJ2-2; the match to TRBD2 covers 10 bases. Germline V gene sequence: CDR1 SGHRS, CDR2 YFSETQ. Losses at the gene ends were 0 bases for V and 7 bases for J; bases not matched to a gene: 27. CDR3 length equals 23 residues. In DNA form, the CDR3 reads TGCGCCAGCAGCTTGGCAGTCTCAAACTTCCAGGGACTAGCGACTAAACGTAGCGGGGAGCTGTTTTTT. Encoded protein: CASSLAVSNFQGLATKRSGELFF.

The chain combines TRBV11-2 with TRBJ1-4, with D tentatively TRBD1 (5 bases). This CDR3 spans 15 amino acids. The V gene's germline CDR1 is SGHAT and CDR2 FQNNGV. V was trimmed by 0 bases and J by 4 bases, leaving 9 bases between them. As DNA, the CDR3 is TGTGCCAGCAGCTTAGAAGCCGGGGGTAATGAAAAACTGTTTTTT. Protein sequence: CASSLEAGGNEKLFF.

This clone showed up just once. The chain carries TRBV28 and TRBJ1-4; 8 positions match TRBD1. V lost 6 bases to trimming and J lost 3 bases; unmatched junction nucleotides: 3. CDR3 length equals 14 residues. Germline V gene lookup returns CDR1 MDHEN and CDR2 SYDVKM. The CDR3 sequence: CASRLGQANEKLFF. Written as DNA, the CDR3 is TGTGCCAGCAGACTGGGACAGGCTAATGAAAAACTGTTTTTT.

This rearrangement joins TRBV11-3 to TRBJ2-6; TRBD2 might be the D (6 bases). This CDR3 has 19 amino acids. Germline V gives CDR1 SGHNT, CDR2 YENEEA. Trimming took off 4 bases at V and 0 bases at J, with 19 bases between the two ends. CDR3 sequence reads: CASSSEAGRSISGANVLTF. As DNA, the CDR3 is TGTGCCAGCAGCTCTGAGGCTGGGAGGAGTATCTCTGGGGCCAACGTCCTGACTTTC.